Listed below are T cell receptor beta chains from one sample, sequenced in a study of T-cell reconstitution after alpha-beta-depleted transplantation in children. TCRdb itself ran the PCR reads through MiXCR, one entry per CDR3 protein. The table has approximately 800,000 distinct CDR3 sequences, around 15% seen once. The source material was PBMCs, mostly from graft donor cells, sampled 360 days after TCRalphabeta/CD19-depleted stem cell transplant. The source of these receptors is a male patient between 5 and 17 years old who had a stem cell transplant for acute lymphoblastic leukemia, so the T cells may come from the graft donor. Each CDR3 is given with its conserved first and last residue. A D gene is named only where the DNA matches it firmly. Clone size is shown for a subset of rows, as once, few, many or a class of expanded clone.

>many|TRBV12-3/TRBV12-4|TRBJ2-7|-
TGTGCCAGCAGTTTACTCTCCTACGAGCAGTACTTC
CASSLLSYEQYF
>few|TRBV18|TRBJ2-3|TRBD2
TGTGCCAGCTCACCAATGAGCGGGACTGCAGATACGCAGTATTTT
CASSPMSGTADTQYF
>few|TRBV20-1|TRBJ1-6|TRBD1
TGCAGTGCTAGAGCTCCCGGAGCGGACAGGGTTAATTCACCCCTCCACTTT
CSARAPGADRVNSPLHF
>-|TRBV20-1|TRBJ2-5|-
TGCAGTGCGAGCAGGACATTCTCCCAAGAGACCCAGTACTTC
CSASRTFSQETQYF
>-|TRBV27|TRBJ2-5|TRBD2
TGTGCCTCCCAACTAGCGGGATACCAAGAGACCCAGTACTTC
CASQLAGYQETQYF
>few|TRBV21-1|TRBJ2-1|-
TGTGCCAGCAGCACCCTCGGACTAGCGGGAGACTCCTACAATGAGCAGTTCTTC
CASSTLGLAGDSYNEQFF
>few|TRBV5-6|TRBJ2-7|-
TGTGCCAGCAGCTTGGAAGGAGGGGGGCACTACGAGCAGTACTTC
CASSLEGGGHYEQYF
>-|TRBV20-1|TRBJ2-5|TRBD2
TGCAGTGCTTCGGGACTAGCGGGGAAAGAAGAGACCCAGTACTTC
CSASGLAGKEETQYF
>few|TRBV7-9|TRBJ2-2|-
TGTGCCACCCCAGAGACTAGAACCCGGGAGCTGTTTTTT
CATPETRTRELFF
>-|TRBV20-1|TRBJ2-7|-
TGCAGTGCTAGAGGCCTATCCTTCAGGGACTACGAGCAGTACTTC
CSARGLSFRDYEQYF
>few|TRBV5-1|TRBJ1-4|TRBD1
TGCGCCAGCAGTTGGACAGGGCCGGATGGGGAAAAACTGTTTTTT
CASSWTGPDGEKLFF
>-|TRBV12-3/TRBV12-4|TRBJ2-4|-
TGTGCCAGCAGTGAGCGAAGACTTATGCTAGGGGCCAAAAACATTCAGTACTTC
CASSERRLMLGAKNIQYF
>few|TRBV24-1|TRBJ2-1|-
TGTGCCACCAGTGATACGCACGGGGAGGAGCAGTTCTTC
CATSDTHGEEQFF
>many|TRBV24-1|TRBJ1-1|-
TGTGCCACCAGTGACCCAGGGAGAACTGAAGCTTTCTTT
CATSDPGRTEAFF
>-|TRBV5-1|TRBJ2-3|-
TGCGCCAGCAGCTTCGGAGGGGGCGAAGATACGCAGTATTTT
CASSFGGGEDTQYF
>few|TRBV13|TRBJ2-1|TRBD2
TGTGCCAGCAGCTTACTCCTAGCGGGAGATCAGTTCTTC
CASSLLLAGDQFF
>many|TRBV28|TRBJ2-1|TRBD2
TGTGCCAGCAGTTCCCCCAGCGGGAGTCCCTACAATGAGCAGTTCTTC
CASSSPSGSPYNEQFF
>-|TRBV4-1|TRBJ2-3|TRBD2
TGCGCCAGCAGCCATAGCGCCGGGGCAGCTAGCGGGAGCACAGATACGCAGTATTTT
CASSHSAGAASGSTDTQYF
>few|TRBV7-6|TRBJ2-7|-
TGTGCCAGCAGCTTAGAGACAGATACACGAAACTACGAGCAGTACTTC
CASSLETDTRNYEQYF
>few|TRBV7-6|TRBJ2-7|TRBD1
TGTGCCAGCAGCTTTGGACAGGGGAACTTTTACGAGCAGTACTTC
CASSFGQGNFYEQYF
>few|TRBV7-9|TRBJ1-1|-
TGTGCCAGCAGCAACTACTTAACAGGAAGGACTGAAGCTTTCTTT
CASSNYLTGRTEAFF
>-|TRBV18|TRBJ2-1|TRBD1
TGTGCCAGCTCAGGGACAGTTTTCCTCTCCTACAATGAGCAGTTCTTC
CASSGTVFLSYNEQFF
>few|TRBV29-1|TRBJ2-1|-
TGCAGCGTTGAGTCTACAAATCCCATCTGGAACAATGAGCAGTTCTTC
CSVESTNPIWNNEQFF
>few|TRBV24-1|TRBJ2-7|-
TGTGCCACCAGTGATTCAGGCTCCTACGAGCAGTACTTC
CATSDSGSYEQYF
>few|TRBV2|TRBJ2-1|TRBD2
TGTGCCAGCAATGGGGGACTAGGAGGTTTTAATGAGCAGTTCTTC
CASNGGLGGFNEQFF
>few|TRBV20-1|TRBJ2-3|-
TGCAGTGCTAGGGAGGGTTCCCCAGATACGCAGTATTTT
CSAREGSPDTQYF
>many|TRBV12-3/TRBV12-4|TRBJ1-6|-
TGTGCCAGCAGTTTAGACAGAGATTCACCCCTCCACTTT
CASSLDRDSPLHF
>few|TRBV20-1|TRBJ1-1|-
TGCAGTGTCCCCGAAGGGGACAACACTGAAGCTTTCTTT
CSVPEGDNTEAFF
>-|TRBV15|TRBJ1-1|TRBD1
TGTGCCACCAGATGGACAGGGATGGGCACTGAAGCTTTCTTT
CATRWTGMGTEAFF
>-|TRBV12-3/TRBV12-4|TRBJ1-1|TRBD1
TGTGCCAGCAGCCCCGGGACAGGGTCGTTGAACACTGTAGCTTTCTTT
CASSPGTGSLNTVAFF
>-|TRBV5-1|TRBJ2-5|TRBD2
TGCGCCAGCAGCTTGGGGTCTAGCGGGAGCCAAGAGACCCAGTACTTC
CASSLGSSGSQETQYF
>-|TRBV29-1|TRBJ2-7|TRBD1
TGCAGCGGGGACAGGGGAAGTCCCTACGAGCAGTACTTC
CSGDRGSPYEQYF
>-|TRBV29-1|TRBJ1-1|TRBD1
TGCAGCGTTATCGGGACAGGGTTTGGGGACACTGAAGCTTTCTTT
CSVIGTGFGDTEAFF
>few|TRBV6-1|TRBJ2-7|-
TGTGCCAGCAGTCCCCTCGGCGTTCCGAGCTCCTACGAGCAGTACTTC
CASSPLGVPSSYEQYF
>few|TRBV12-3/TRBV12-4|TRBJ2-7|TRBD2
TGTGCCAGCAGTTTAGTCCCCGGACTAGCGGGAGCCTACGAGCAGTACTTC
CASSLVPGLAGAYEQYF
>few|TRBV29-1|TRBJ1-2|-
TGCAGCGTTGTTCGGAGCTGGGGCTACACCTTC
CSVVRSWGYTF
>many|TRBV29-1|TRBJ2-3|-
TGCAGCGTTGCGGGACATCGGAGCACAGATACGCAGTATTTT
CSVAGHRSTDTQYF
>few|TRBV6-5|TRBJ2-7|-
TGTGCCAGCAGTTACCGTCCTAGTAACGAGCAGTACTTC
CASSYRPSNEQYF
>few|TRBV19|TRBJ2-3|TRBD2
TGTGCCAGTAGTATCTCCAGCGGGGGTAGCACAGATACGCAGTATTTT
CASSISSGGSTDTQYF
>few|TRBV12-3/TRBV12-4|TRBJ2-2|-
TGTGCCAGCAGTTTTTCGGTGGGGGTTCCCGGGGAGCTGTTTTTT
CASSFSVGVPGELFF
>few|TRBV7-9|TRBJ2-2|-
TGTGCCAGCAGCTTCGGAGGGAGCCGGTCCGGGGAGCTGTTTTTT
CASSFGGSRSGELFF
>-|TRBV3-1|TRBJ2-1|TRBD2
TGTGCCAGCAGCCTGACCGGACTAGCGGGAGCTAATGAGCAGTTCTTC
CASSLTGLAGANEQFF
>few|TRBV11-3|TRBJ1-2|-
TGTGCCAGCAGCTCCCAGGGAGTTAGCTATGGCTACACCTTC
CASSSQGVSYGYTF
>many|TRBV12-3/TRBV12-4|TRBJ2-7|TRBD1
TGTGCCAGCAGCCTGGACAGGGAATACGAGCAGTACTTC
CASSLDREYEQYF
>-|TRBV20-1|TRBJ2-7|TRBD2
TGCAGTGCTAGTCTGGGGGCTAGCGGGAGGTACGAGCAGTACTTC
CSASLGASGRYEQYF
>many|TRBV5-1|TRBJ1-1|-
TGCGCCAGCAGCTTGGCGGCAGGGGAATTTGAAGCTTTCTTT
CASSLAAGEFEAFF
>few|TRBV6-2/TRBV6-3|TRBJ2-1|TRBD2
TGTGCCAGCAGTCCCTTCAATCGACTGCGACTAGCGGGAGGGGATGTCGATGAGCAGTTCTTC
CASSPFNRLRLAGGDVDEQFF
>few|TRBV15|TRBJ2-5|-
TGTGCCACCAGCAGAGGAGGGGAGCGGGCGACGGAGACCCAGTACTTC
CATSRGGERATETQYF
>-|TRBV7-3|TRBJ2-1|-
TGTGCCAGCAGCTCCGAGGGGGTCGGTGACCTCTACAATGAGCAGTTCTTC
CASSSEGVGDLYNEQFF
>-|TRBV20-1|TRBJ2-5|-
TGCAGTGCTAGGGGAATCGGGACTCTACAAGAGACCCAGTACTTC
CSARGIGTLQETQYF
>few|TRBV20-1|TRBJ2-1|TRBD2
TGCAGTGCTAGACTAGCGGGAGGGTGGTATGAGCAGTTCTTC
CSARLAGGWYEQFF
>-|TRBV5-1|TRBJ1-6|-
TGCGCCAGCAGCCGGGGAGGGGACAATTCACCCCTCCACTTT
CASSRGGDNSPLHF
>-|TRBV6-1|TRBJ2-7|TRBD2
TGTGCCAGCAGGGGGGTAGCGGGAGGGCCGGGGGTCGAGCAGTACTTC
CASRGVAGGPGVEQYF
>many|TRBV9|TRBJ2-1|-
TGTGCCAGCAGCGTAGCGGCTGCCCTCTACAATGAGCAGTTCTTC
CASSVAAALYNEQFF
>-|TRBV5-1|TRBJ2-6|TRBD1
TGCGCCAGCAGCCCCGCGACAGGGTCTGGGGCCAACGTCCTGACTTTC
CASSPATGSGANVLTF
>few|TRBV7-3|TRBJ1-1|TRBD1
TGTGCCAGCAGCTTAACGGGGACAGGCTCGACAGCTTTCTTT
CASSLTGTGSTAFF